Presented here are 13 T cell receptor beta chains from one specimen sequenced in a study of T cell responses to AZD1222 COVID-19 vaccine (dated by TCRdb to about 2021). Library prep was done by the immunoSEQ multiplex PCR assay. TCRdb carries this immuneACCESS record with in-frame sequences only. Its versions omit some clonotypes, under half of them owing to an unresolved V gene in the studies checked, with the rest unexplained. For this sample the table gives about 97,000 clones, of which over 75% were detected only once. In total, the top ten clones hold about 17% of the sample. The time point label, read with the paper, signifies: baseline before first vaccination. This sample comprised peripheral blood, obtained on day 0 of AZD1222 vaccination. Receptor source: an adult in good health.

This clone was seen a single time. CDR3 sequence: CSAARDYEQYF. CDR3 DNA sequence: TGCAGTGCTGCGAGAGACTACGAGCAGTACTTC. V usage is TRBV20-1 and J usage is TRBJ2-7, with D unclear. V shed 5 bases and J shed 3 bases, with 8 bases lying between them. CDR3 length equals 11 residues. Germline CDR1 reads DFQATT; CDR2 reads SNEGSKA (reference sequence).

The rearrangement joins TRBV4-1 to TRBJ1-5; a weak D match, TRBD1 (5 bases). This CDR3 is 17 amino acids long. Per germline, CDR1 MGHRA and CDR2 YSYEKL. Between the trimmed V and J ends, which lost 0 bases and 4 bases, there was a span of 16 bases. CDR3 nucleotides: TGCGCCAGCAGCCAAGAAAGAGCGACAGCCATTAATCAGCCCCAGCATTTT. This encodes CASSQERATAINQPQHF.

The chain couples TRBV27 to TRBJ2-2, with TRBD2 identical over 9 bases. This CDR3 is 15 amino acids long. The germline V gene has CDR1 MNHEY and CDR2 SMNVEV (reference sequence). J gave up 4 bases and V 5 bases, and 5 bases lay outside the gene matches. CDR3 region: CASSRLAARTGELFF. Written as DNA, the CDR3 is TGTGCCAGCAGTCGACTAGCGGCCCGCACCGGGGAGCTGTTTTTT.

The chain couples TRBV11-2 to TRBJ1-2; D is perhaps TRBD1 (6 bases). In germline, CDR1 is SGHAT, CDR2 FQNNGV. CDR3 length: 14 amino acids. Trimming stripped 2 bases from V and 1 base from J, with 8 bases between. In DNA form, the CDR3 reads TGTGCCAGCAGCTTACGACAGGTTAACTATGGCTACACCTTC. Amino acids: CASSLRQVNYGYTF.

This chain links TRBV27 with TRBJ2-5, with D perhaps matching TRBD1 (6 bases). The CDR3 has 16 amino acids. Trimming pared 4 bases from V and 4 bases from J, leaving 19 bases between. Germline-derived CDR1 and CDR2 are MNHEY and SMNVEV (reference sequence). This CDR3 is CASSSYRARAGETQYF. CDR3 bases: TGTGCCAGCAGTTCGTACAGGGCAAGGGCTGGAGAGACCCAGTACTTC.

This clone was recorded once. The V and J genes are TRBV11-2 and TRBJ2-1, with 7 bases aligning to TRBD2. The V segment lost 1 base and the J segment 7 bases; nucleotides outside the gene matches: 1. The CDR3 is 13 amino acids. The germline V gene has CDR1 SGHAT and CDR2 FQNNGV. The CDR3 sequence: CASSLAGGNEQFF. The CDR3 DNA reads TGTGCCAGCAGCTTAGCGGGAGGAAATGAGCAGTTCTTC.

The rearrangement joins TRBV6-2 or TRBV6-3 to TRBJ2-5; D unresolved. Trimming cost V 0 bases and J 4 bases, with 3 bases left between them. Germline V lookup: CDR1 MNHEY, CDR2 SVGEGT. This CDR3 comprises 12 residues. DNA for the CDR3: TGTGCCAGCAGTTACTCCTCAGAGACCCAGTACTTC. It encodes CASSYSSETQYF.

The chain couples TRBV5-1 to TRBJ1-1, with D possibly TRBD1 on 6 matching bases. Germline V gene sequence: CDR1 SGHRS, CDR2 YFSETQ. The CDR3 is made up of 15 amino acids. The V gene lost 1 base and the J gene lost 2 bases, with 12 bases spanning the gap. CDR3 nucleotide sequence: TGCGCCAGCAGCTTGACCGGGACATTCAACACTGAAGCTTTCTTT. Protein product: CASSLTGTFNTEAFF.

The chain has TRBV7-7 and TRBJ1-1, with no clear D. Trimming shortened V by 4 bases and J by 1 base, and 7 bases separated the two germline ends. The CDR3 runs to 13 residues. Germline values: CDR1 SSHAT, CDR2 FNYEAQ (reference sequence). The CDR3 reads CASSSDPNTEAFF. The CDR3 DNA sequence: TGTGCCAGCAGCTCCGACCCGAACACTGAAGCTTTCTTT.

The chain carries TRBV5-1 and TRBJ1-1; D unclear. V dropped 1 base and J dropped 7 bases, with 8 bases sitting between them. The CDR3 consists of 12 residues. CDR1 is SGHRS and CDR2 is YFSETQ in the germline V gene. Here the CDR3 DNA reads TGCGCCAGCAGCTTGATAGTGGGTGAAGCTTTCTTT. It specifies CASSLIVGEAFF.

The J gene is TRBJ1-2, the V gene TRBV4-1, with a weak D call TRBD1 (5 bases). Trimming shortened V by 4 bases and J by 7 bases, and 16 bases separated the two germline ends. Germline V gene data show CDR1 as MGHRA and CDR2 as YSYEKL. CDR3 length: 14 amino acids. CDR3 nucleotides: TGCGCCAGCAGCCCGGGCCCCGGACAAATTGGCTACACCTTC. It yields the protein CASSPGPGQIGYTF.

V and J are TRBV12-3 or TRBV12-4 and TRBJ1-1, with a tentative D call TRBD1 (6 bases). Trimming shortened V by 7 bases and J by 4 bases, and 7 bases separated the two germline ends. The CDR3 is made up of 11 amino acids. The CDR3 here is CASTGATEAFF. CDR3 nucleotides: TGTGCCAGCACAGGGGCCACTGAAGCTTTCTTT.

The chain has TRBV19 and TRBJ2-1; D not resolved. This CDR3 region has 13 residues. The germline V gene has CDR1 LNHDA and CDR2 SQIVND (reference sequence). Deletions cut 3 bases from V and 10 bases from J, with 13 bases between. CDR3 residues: CASSIQQPAEQFF. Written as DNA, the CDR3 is TGTGCCAGTAGTATTCAGCAGCCGGCAGAGCAGTTCTTC. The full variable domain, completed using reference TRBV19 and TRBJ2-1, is DGGITQSPKYLFRKEGQNVTLSCEQNLNHDAMYWYRQDPGQGLRLIYYSQIVNDFQKGDIAEGYSVSREKKESFPLTVTSAQKNPTAFYLCASSIQQPAEQFFGPGTRLTVL.